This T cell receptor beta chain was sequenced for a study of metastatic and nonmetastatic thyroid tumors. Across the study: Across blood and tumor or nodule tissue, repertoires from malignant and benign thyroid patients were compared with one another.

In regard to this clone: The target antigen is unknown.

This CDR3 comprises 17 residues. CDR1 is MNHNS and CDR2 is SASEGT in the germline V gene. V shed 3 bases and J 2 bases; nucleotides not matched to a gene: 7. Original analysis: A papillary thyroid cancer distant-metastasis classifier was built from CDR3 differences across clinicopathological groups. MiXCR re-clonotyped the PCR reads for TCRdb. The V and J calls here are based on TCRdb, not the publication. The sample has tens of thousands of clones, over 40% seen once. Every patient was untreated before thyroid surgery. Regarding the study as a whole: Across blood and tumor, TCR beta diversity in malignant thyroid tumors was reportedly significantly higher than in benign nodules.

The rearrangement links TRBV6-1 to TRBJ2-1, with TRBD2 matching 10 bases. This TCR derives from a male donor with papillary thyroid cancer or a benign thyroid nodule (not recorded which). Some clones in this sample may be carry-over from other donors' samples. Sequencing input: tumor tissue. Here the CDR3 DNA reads TGTGCCAGCAGTGAGACGAAGGGGACTAGCGCCTACAATGAGCAGTTCTTC. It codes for CASSETKGTSAYNEQFF.